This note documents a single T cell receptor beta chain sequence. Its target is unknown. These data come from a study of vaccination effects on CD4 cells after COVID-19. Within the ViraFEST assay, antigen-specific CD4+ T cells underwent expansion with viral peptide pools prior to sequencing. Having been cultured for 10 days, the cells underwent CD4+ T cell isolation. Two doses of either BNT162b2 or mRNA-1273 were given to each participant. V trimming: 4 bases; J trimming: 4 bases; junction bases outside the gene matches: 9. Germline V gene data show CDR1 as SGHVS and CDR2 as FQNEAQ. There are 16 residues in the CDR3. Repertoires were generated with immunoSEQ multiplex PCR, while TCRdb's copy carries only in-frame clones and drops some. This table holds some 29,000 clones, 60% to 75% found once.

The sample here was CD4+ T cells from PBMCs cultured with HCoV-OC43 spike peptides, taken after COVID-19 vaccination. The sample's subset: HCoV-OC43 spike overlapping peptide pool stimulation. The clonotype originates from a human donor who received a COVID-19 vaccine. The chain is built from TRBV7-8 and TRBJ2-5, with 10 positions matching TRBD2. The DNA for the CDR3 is TGTGCCAGCAGCTGGAGATCTAGCGGGAGTGGAGAGACCCAGTACTTC. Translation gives CASSWRSSGSGETQYF. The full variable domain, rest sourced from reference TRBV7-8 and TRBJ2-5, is GAGVSQSPRYKVAKRGQDVALRCDPISGHVSLFWYQQALGQGPEFLTYFQNEAQLDKSGLPSDRFFAERPEGSVSTLKIQRTQQEDSAVYLCASSWRSSGSGETQYFGPGTRLLVL.